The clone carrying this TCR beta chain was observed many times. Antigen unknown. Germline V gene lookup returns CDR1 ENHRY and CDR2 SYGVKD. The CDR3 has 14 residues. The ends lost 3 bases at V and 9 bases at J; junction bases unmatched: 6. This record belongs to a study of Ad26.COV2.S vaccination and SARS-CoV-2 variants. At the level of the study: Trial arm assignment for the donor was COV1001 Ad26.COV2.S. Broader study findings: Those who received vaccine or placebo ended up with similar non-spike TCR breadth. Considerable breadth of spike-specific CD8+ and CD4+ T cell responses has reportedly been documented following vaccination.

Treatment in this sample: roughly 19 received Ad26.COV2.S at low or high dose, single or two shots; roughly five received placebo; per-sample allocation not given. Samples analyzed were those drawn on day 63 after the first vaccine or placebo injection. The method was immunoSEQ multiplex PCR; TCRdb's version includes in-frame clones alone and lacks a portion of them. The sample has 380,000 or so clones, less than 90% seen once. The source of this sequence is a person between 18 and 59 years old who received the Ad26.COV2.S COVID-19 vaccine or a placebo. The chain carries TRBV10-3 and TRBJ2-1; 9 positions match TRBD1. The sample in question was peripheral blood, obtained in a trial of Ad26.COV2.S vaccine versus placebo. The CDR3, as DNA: TGTGCCATCAGTGACGGGGACAGGGCCCGTGAGCAGTTCTTC. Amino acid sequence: CAISDGDRAREQFF.